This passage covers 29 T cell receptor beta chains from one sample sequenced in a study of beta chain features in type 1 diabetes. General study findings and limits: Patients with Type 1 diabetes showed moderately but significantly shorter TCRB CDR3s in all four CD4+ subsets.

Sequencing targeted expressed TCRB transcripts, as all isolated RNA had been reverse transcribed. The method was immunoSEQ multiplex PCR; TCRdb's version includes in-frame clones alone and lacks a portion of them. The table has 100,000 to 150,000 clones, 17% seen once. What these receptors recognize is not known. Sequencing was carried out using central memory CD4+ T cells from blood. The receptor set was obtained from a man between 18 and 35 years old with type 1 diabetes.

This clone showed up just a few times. This chain's CDR3 is CAWSSGTGGGQPQHF. In DNA form, the CDR3 reads TGTGCCTGGAGTTCCGGGACAGGGGGCGGTCAGCCCCAGCATTTT. V is TRBV30 and J is TRBJ1-5; 12 bases fit TRBD1. The germline CDR1 and CDR2 sequences are GTSNPN and SVGIG (reference sequence). V lost 2 bases, J lost 6 bases, and 5 bases stayed unmatched. This CDR3 is 15 amino acids long. The variable domain in full, with the rest retrieved from reference TRBV30 and TRBJ1-5, is SQTIHQWPATLVQPVGSPLSLECTVEGTSNPNLYWYRQAAGRGLQLLFYSVGIGQISSEVPQNLSASRPQDRQFILSSKKLLLSDSGFYLCAWSSGTGGGQPQHFGDGTRLSIL.

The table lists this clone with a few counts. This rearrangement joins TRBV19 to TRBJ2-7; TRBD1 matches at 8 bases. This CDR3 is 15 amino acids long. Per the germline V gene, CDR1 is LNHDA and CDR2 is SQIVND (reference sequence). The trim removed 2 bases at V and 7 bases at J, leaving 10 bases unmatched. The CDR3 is CASSISSTGAEEQYF. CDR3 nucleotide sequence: TGTGCCAGTAGTATATCGTCGACAGGGGCGGAAGAGCAGTACTTC.

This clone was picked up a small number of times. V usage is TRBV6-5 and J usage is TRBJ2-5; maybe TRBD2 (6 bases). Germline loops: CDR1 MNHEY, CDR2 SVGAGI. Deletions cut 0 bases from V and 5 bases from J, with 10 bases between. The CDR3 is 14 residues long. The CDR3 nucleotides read TGTGCCAGCAGTTACTCGGCAGGGAGGGAGACCCAGTACTTC. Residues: CASSYSAGRETQYF.

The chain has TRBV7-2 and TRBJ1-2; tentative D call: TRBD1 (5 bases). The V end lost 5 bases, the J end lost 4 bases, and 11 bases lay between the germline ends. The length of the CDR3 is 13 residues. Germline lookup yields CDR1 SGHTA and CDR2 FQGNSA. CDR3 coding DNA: TGTGCCAGCAGCCCAGACAGCACCTATGGCTACACCTTC. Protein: CASSPDSTYGYTF. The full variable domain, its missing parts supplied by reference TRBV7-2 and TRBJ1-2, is GAGVSQSPSNKVTEKGKDVELRCDPISGHTALYWYRQSLGQGLEFLIYFQGNSAPDKSGLPSDRFSAERTGGSVSTLTIQRTQQEDSAVYLCASSPDSTYGYTFGSGTRLTVV.

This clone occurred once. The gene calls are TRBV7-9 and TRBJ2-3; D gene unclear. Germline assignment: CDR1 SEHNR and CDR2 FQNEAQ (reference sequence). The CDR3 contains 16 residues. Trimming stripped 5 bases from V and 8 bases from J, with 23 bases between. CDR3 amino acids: CASSVEVGSSPGTQYF. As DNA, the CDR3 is TGTGCCAGCAGCGTTGAAGTGGGCAGCTCGCCGGGTACGCAGTATTTT.

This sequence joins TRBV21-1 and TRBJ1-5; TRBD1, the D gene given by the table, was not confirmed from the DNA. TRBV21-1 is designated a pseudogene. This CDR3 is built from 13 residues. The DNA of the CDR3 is TGTGCCAGCCCCCAGTCGTTCAATCAGCCCCAGCATTTT. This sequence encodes CASPQSFNQPQHF.

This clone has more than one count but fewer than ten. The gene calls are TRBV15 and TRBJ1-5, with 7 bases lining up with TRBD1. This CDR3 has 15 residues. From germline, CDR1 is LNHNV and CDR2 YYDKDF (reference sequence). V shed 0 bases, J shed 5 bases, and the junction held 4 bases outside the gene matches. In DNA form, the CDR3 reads TGTGCCACCAGCAGAGATACGGGACAGTATCAGCCCCAGCATTTT. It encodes CATSRDTGQYQPQHF.

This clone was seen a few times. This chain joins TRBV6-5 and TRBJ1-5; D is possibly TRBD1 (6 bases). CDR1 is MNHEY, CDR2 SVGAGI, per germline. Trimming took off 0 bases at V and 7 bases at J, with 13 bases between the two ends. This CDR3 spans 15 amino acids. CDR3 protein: CASSYSGRGWQPQHF. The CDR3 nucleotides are TGTGCCAGCAGTTACTCGGGCAGGGGCTGGCAGCCCCAGCATTTT.

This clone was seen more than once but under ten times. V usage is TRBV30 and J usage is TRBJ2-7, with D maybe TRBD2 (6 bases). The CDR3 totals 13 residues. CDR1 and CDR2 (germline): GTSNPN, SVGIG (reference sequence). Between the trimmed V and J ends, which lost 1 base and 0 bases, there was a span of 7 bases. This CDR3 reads CAWSGGDSYEQYF. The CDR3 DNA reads TGTGCCTGGAGTGGGGGGGACTCCTACGAGCAGTACTTC.

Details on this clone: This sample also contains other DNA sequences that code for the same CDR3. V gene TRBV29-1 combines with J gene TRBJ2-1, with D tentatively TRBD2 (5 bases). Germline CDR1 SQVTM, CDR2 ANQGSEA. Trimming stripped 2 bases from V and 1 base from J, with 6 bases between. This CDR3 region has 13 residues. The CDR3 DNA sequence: TGCAGCGTTGAACGGGGATCCTACAATGAGCAGTTCTTC. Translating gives CSVERGSYNEQFF.

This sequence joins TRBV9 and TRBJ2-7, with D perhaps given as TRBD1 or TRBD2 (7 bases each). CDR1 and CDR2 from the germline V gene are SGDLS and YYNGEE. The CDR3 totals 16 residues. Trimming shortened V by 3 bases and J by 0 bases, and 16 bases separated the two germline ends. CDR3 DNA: TGTGCCAGCAGCGCAGGGGGGGCGGTCAGCTCCTACGAGCAGTACTTC. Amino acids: CASSAGGAVSSYEQYF. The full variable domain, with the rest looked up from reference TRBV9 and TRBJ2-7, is DSGVTQTPKHLITATGQRVTLRCSPRSGDLSVYWYQQSLDQGLQFLIQYYNGEERAKGNILERFSAQQFPDLHSELNLSSLELGDSALYFCASSAGGAVSSYEQYFGPGTRLTVT.

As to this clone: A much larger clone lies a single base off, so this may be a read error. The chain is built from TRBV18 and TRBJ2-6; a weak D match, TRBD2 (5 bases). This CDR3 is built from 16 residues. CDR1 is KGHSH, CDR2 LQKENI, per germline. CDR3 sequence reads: CASAPRAGAGANVLTF. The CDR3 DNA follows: TGTGCCAGCGCACCGCGGGCCGGAGCTGGGGCCAACGTCCTGACTTTC.

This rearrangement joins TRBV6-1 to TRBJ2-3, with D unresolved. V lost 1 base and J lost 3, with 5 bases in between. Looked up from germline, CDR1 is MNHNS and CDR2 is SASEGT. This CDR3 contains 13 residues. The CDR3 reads CASSEGQTDTQYF. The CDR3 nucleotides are TGTGCCAGCAGTGAAGGTCAGACAGATACGCAGTATTTT.

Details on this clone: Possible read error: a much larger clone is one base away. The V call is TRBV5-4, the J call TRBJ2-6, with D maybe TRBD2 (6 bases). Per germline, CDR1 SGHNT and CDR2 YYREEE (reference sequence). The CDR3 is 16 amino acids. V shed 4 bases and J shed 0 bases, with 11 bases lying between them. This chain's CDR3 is CASSPPGGSGANVLTF. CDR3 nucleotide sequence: TGTGCCAGCAGCCCTCCCGGGGGCTCTGGGGCCAACGTCCTGACTTTC.

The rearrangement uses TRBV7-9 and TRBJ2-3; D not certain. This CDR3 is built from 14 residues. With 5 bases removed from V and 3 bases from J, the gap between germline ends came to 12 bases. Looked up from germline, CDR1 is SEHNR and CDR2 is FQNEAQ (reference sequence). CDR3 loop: CASSRSVVTDTQYF. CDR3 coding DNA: TGTGCCAGCAGCCGCTCGGTCGTTACAGATACGCAGTATTTT.

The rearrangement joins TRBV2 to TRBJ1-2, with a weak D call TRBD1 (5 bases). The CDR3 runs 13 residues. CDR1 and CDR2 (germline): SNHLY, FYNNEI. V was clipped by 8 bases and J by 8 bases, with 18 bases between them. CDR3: CASSTSRAYGYTF. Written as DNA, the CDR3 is TGTGCCAGCTCTACCAGCAGGGCCTACGGCTACACCTTC.

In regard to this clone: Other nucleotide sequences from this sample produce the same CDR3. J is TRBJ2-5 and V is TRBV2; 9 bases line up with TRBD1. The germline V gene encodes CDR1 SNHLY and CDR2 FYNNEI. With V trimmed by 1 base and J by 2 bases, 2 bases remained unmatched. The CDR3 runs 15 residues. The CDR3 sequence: CASSEGTGVQETQYF. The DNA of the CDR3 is TGTGCCAGCAGTGAAGGGACAGGGGTGCAAGAGACCCAGTACTTC.

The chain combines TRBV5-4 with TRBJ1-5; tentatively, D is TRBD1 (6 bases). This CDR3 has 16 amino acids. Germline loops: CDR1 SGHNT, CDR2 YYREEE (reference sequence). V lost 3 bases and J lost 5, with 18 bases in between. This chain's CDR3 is CASSSDRLAPYQPQHF. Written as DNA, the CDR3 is TGTGCCAGCAGCTCGGACAGATTGGCGCCTTATCAGCCCCAGCATTTT.

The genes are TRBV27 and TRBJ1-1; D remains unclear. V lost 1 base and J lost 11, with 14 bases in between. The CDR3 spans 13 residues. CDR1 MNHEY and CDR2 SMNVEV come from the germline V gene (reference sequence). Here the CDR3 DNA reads TGTGCCAGCAGTTTATTTCAACAAGGTGAGGCTTTCTTT. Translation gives CASSLFQQGEAFF.

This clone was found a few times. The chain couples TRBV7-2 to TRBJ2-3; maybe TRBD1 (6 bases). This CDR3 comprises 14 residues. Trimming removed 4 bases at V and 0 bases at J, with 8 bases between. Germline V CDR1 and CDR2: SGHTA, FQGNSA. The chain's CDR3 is CASSSQGSTDTQYF. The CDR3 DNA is TGTGCCAGCAGCTCCCAGGGGAGCACAGATACGCAGTATTTT.

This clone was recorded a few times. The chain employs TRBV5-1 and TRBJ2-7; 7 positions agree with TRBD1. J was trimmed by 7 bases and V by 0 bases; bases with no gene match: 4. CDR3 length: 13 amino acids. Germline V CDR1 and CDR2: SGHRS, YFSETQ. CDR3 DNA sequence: TGCGCCAGCAGCTTGGATGCAGGGGGAGAGCAGTACTTC. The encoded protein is CASSLDAGGEQYF.

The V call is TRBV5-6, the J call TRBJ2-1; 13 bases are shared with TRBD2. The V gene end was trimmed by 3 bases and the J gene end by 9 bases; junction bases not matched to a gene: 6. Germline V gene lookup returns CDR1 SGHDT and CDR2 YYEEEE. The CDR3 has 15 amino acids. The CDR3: CASSYGLAGVAEQFF. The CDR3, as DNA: TGTGCCAGCAGCTACGGACTAGCGGGAGTGGCTGAGCAGTTCTTC.

Written as DNA, the CDR3 is TGTGCCAGCAGCTTAGGTCGTGGGACAGGGGTATCCACCGGGGAGCTGTTTTTT. Translating gives CASSLGRGTGVSTGELFF. This sequence joins TRBV7-9 and TRBJ2-2; TRBD1 matches at 10 bases. This CDR3 is built from 18 residues. Germline-derived CDR1 and CDR2 are SEHNR and FQNEAQ (reference sequence). The V gene end was trimmed by 1 base and the J gene end by 4 bases; junction bases not matched to a gene: 9. Based on the CDR3 plus reference TRBV7-9 and TRBJ2-2, the full variable domain is DTGVSQNPRHKITKRGQNVTFRCDPISEHNRLYWYRQTLGQGPEFLTYFQNEAQLEKSRLLSDRFSAERPKGSFSTLEIQRTEQGDSAMYLCASSLGRGTGVSTGELFFGEGSRLTVL.

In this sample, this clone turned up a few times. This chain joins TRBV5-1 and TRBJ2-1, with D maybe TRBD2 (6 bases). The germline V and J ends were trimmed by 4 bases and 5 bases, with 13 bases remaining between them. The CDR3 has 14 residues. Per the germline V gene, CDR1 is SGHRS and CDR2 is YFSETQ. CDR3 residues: CASSGAGTHNEQFF. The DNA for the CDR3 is TGCGCCAGCAGCGGCGCCGGGACTCACAATGAGCAGTTCTTC. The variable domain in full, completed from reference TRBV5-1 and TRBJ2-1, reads KAGVTQTPRYLIKTRGQQVTLSCSPISGHRSVSWYQQTPGQGLQFLFEYFSETQRNKGNFPGRFSGRQFSNSRSEMNVSTLELGDSALYLCASSGAGTHNEQFFGPGTRLTVL.

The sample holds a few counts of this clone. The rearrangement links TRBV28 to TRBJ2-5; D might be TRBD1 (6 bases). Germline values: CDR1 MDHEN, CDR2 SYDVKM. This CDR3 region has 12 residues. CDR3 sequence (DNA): TGTGTGTCCGGGACACCCCAAGAGACCCAGTACTTC. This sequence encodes CVSGTPQETQYF.

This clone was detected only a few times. The CDR3 nucleotides read TGTGCCAGCCGTTCATTGGGGGCAGTCACCGGGGAGCTGTTTTTT. As protein: CASRSLGAVTGELFF. The J gene is TRBJ2-2, the V gene TRBV7-9, with D possibly being TRBD1 (6 bases). This CDR3 region has 15 residues. Germline V lookup: CDR1 SEHNR, CDR2 FQNEAQ (reference sequence). V was clipped by 8 bases and J by 4 bases, with 17 bases between them.

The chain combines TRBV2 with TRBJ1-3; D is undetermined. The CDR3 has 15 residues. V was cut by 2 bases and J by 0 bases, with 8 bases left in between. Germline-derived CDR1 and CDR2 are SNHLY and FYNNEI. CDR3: CASSELISSGNTIYF. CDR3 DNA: TGTGCCAGCAGTGAATTAATCTCCTCTGGAAACACCATATATTTT.

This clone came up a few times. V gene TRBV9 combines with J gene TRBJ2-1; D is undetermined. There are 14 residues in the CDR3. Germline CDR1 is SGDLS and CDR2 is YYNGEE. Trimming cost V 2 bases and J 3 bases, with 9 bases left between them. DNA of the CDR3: TGTGCCAGCAGCGTGCAGTCTGACTACAATGAGCAGTTCTTC. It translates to CASSVQSDYNEQFF.

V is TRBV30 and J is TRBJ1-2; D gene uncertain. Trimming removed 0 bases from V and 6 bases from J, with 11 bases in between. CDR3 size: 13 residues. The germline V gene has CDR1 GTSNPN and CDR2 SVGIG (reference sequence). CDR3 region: CAWSVLGRDGYTF. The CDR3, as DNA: TGTGCCTGGAGTGTACTCGGGCGGGATGGCTACACCTTC.